The 22 T cell receptor beta chains in this list originate from one sample, sequenced in a study of blood T cell repertoires in COVID-19 (dated by TCRdb to 2020 to 2022). Libraries were built with the immunoSEQ multiplex PCR assay. TCRdb took this table from immuneACCESS and kept in-frame rearrangements with V and J called. Such tables lack part of the clones; where checked against another copy, unresolved V genes explain under half of the gap, and the rest is unexplained. The sample has over 110,000 clones on record, about 86% of them singletons. The ten top clones hold 7.5% to 9% of the sample. Sequencing was done on a sample of peripheral blood. Receptors were obtained from a human donor in a cohort sampled during active COVID-19.

This chain links TRBV7-2 with TRBJ2-7; no clear D gene. CDR1 is SGHTA and CDR2 is FQGNSA in the germline V gene. The CDR3 consists of 14 residues. V was shortened by 2 bases and J by 0 bases, with 8 bases between the two germline ends. The CDR3 is CASSLLQSSYEQYF. In nucleotides, the CDR3 is TGTGCCAGCAGCTTATTACAGAGCTCCTACGAGCAGTACTTC. Supplemented by reference TRBV7-2 and TRBJ2-7, the full variable domain reads GAGVSQSPSNKVTEKGKDVELRCDPISGHTALYWYRQSLGQGLEFLIYFQGNSAPDKSGLPSDRFSAERTGGSVSTLTIQRTQQEDSAVYLCASSLLQSSYEQYFGPGTRLTVT.

This clone showed up just a few times. The chain carries TRBV4-1 and TRBJ2-3, with a weak D call TRBD2 (6 bases). V lost 4 bases to trimming and J lost 2 bases, with 13 bases between them. Germline V gene data show CDR1 as MGHRA and CDR2 as YSYEKL. The CDR3 contains 15 residues. The CDR3 region has the DNA TGCGCCAGCAGCCCAGAGGCGGGGCCCACAGATACGCAGTATTTT. This translates into CASSPEAGPTDTQYF.

The chain couples TRBV19 to TRBJ1-6; 9 bases line up with TRBD1. Germline values: CDR1 LNHDA, CDR2 SQIVND (reference sequence). The CDR3 is made up of 15 amino acids. Trimming cost V 6 bases and J 7 bases; bases outside gene matches: 7. DNA of the CDR3: TGTGCCAGTAGCGAAAGACAGGGGGGAAATTCACCCCTCCACTTT. This sequence encodes CASSERQGGNSPLHF.

With respect to this clone: The sample contains more than one DNA sequence encoding this CDR3. The genes are TRBV24-1 and TRBJ2-7; 7 bases fit TRBD2. The germline V gene has CDR1 KGHDR and CDR2 SFDVKD. J lost 0 bases, V lost 7 bases, and 2 bases had no gene match. The CDR3 is made up of 13 amino acids. CDR3 sequence reads: CATRGGSSYEQYF. DNA of the CDR3: TGTGCCACCAGGGGGGGGAGCTCCTACGAGCAGTACTTC.

CDR3 sequence: CASSFVTGQWQYF. CDR3 DNA sequence: TGTGCCAGCAGCTTTGTTACAGGACAATGGCAGTACTTC. The chain is built from TRBV5-5 and TRBJ2-7, with D maybe TRBD1 (5 bases). Per germline, CDR1 SGHKS and CDR2 YYEKEE (reference sequence). V gave up 2 bases and J gave up 9 bases, with 15 bases separating them. This CDR3 has 13 amino acids.

The chain joins TRBV5-6 to TRBJ1-1; D remains unclear. The CDR3 is made up of 14 amino acids. Germline CDR1 SGHDT, CDR2 YYEEEE. V was cut by 4 bases and J by 5 bases, with 15 bases left in between. Here the CDR3 reads CASSLVSATTEAFF. As DNA, the CDR3 is TGTGCCAGCAGCCTAGTGTCGGCAACGACTGAAGCTTTCTTT. Together with reference TRBV5-6 and TRBJ1-1, the CDR3 gives the full variable domain: DAGVTQSPTHLIKTRGQQVTLRCSPKSGHDTVSWYQQALGQGPQFIFQYYEEEERQRGNFPDRFSGHQFPNYSSELNVNALLLGDSALYLCASSLVSATTEAFFGQGTRLTVV.

The rearrangement links TRBV28 to TRBJ2-7; 11 positions agree with TRBD2. J gave up 3 bases and V 5 bases, and 6 bases lay outside the gene matches. CDR1 MDHEN and CDR2 SYDVKM come from the germline V gene. The CDR3 sequence is 15 residues long. CDR3 coding DNA: TGTGCCAGCAGTGCACTAGCGGGAGTTTTCTACGAGCAGTACTTC. This gives the protein CASSALAGVFYEQYF. The full variable domain, in which reference TRBV28 and TRBJ2-7 provide the parts outside the CDR3, is DVKVTQSSRYLVKRTGEKVFLECVQDMDHENMFWYRQDPGLGLRLIYFSYDVKMKEKGDIPEGYSVSREKKERFSLILESASTNQTSMYLCASSALAGVFYEQYFGPGTRLTVT.

The chain combines TRBV2 with TRBJ1-5; D gene unclear. The CDR3 consists of 15 residues. Looked up from germline, CDR1 is SNHLY and CDR2 is FYNNEI. The V end lost 1 base, the J end lost 6 bases, and 13 bases lay between the germline ends. The CDR3 loop is CASSEEGGLGQPQHF. Here the CDR3 DNA reads TGTGCCAGCAGTGAAGAGGGAGGGTTAGGTCAGCCCCAGCATTTT.

The chain links TRBV10-3 to TRBJ2-7; D not resolved. Trimming cost V 4 bases and J 2 bases, with 9 bases left between them. The CDR3 is 13 residues long. Germline V lookup: CDR1 ENHRY, CDR2 SYGVKD. CDR3 DNA sequence: TGTGCCATCAGTGGTGCAGATGCCTACGAGCAGTACTTC. This codes for CAISGADAYEQYF.

The CDR3 here is CASSLNAGHSYNEQFF. In nucleotides, the CDR3 is TGTGCCAGCAGCTTAAACGCGGGTCACTCCTACAATGAGCAGTTCTTC. The V gene is TRBV7-3, the J gene TRBJ2-1, with D possibly being TRBD2 (5 bases). Germline assignment: CDR1 SGHTA and CDR2 FQGTGA. V was clipped by 1 base and J by 0 bases, with 10 bases between them. The CDR3 totals 16 residues. Full variable domain (remainder filled in from reference TRBV7-3 and TRBJ2-1): GAGVSQTPSNKVTEKGKYVELRCDPISGHTALYWYRQSLGQGPEFLIYFQGTGAADDSGLPNDRFFAVRPEGSVSTLKIQRTERGDSAVYLCASSLNAGHSYNEQFFGPGTRLTVL.

The J gene is TRBJ2-4, the V gene TRBV9, with 7 bases fitting TRBD1. The CDR3 sequence is 15 residues long. The ends lost 3 bases at V and 7 bases at J; junction bases unmatched: 10. CDR1 SGDLS and CDR2 YYNGEE come from the germline V gene. The CDR3 sequence is CASSGLWDRGNIQYF. DNA for the CDR3: TGTGCCAGCAGCGGACTCTGGGACAGAGGGAACATTCAGTACTTC.

The rearrangement links TRBV5-4 to TRBJ2-7; D is ambiguous. This CDR3 is built from 15 residues. Trimming removed 0 bases from V and 5 bases from J, with 15 bases in between. Germline lookup yields CDR1 SGHNT and CDR2 YYREEE (reference sequence). CDR3 sequence (DNA): TGTGCCAGCAGCTTGGATGAACGCGCGGTCCACGAGCAGTACTTC. This gives the protein CASSLDERAVHEQYF.

CDR3 coding DNA: TGTGCCAGCAGGGGACAGGGGGCATCTGGAAACACCATATATTTT. It specifies CASRGQGASGNTIYF. The rearrangement uses TRBV27 and TRBJ1-3; 12 bases match TRBD1. J was trimmed by 1 base and V by 6 bases; bases with no gene match: 1. Germline V gene sequence: CDR1 MNHEY, CDR2 SMNVEV (reference sequence). The CDR3 contains 15 residues.

The genes are TRBV3-1 (or the pseudogene TRBV3-2) and TRBJ1-1, with 7 nucleotides matching TRBD1. The CDR3 spans 15 residues. J gave up 0 bases and V 5 bases, and 6 bases lay outside the gene matches. Germline values: CDR1 LGHDT, CDR2 YNNKEL (reference sequence). The chain's CDR3 is CASSSSTGVNTEAFF. Here the CDR3 DNA reads TGTGCCAGCAGCAGTTCTACAGGGGTGAACACTGAAGCTTTCTTT.

This sequence joins TRBV3-1 (or the pseudogene TRBV3-2) and TRBJ2-7, with a tentative D call TRBD2 (7 bases). The length of the CDR3 is 18 residues. The germline V and J ends were trimmed by 5 bases and 1 base, with 24 bases remaining between them. The V gene's germline CDR1 is LGHDT and CDR2 YNNKEL (reference sequence). CDR3 loop: CASSSQLGGGLHSYEQYF. The CDR3 DNA follows: TGTGCCAGCAGCTCCCAATTAGGGGGGGGATTACATTCCTACGAGCAGTACTTC.

In its sample, this clone was seen once. This sequence joins TRBV18 and TRBJ2-7; 11 bases fit TRBD2. Germline V gene sequence: CDR1 KGHSH, CDR2 LQKENI. There are 21 residues in the CDR3. J gave up 3 bases and V 3 bases, and 22 bases lay outside the gene matches. The CDR3 DNA reads as TGTGCCAGCTCACCCCGCAGGGGGGTCTTTATAGGGACTAGCGGAATCTACGAGCAGTACTTC. Its translation: CASSPRRGVFIGTSGIYEQYF.

The chain employs TRBV19 and TRBJ2-7; TRBD1 aligns across 10 bases. Trimming removed 5 bases from V and 0 bases from J; junction bases left unmatched: 4. The CDR3 sequence is 15 residues long. In germline, CDR1 is LNHDA, CDR2 SQIVND (reference sequence). CDR3 sequence: CASSLRQGASYEQYF. The CDR3 DNA is TGTGCCAGTAGTCTTAGACAGGGGGCCTCCTACGAGCAGTACTTC. Full variable domain (rest looked up from reference TRBV19 and TRBJ2-7): DGGITQSPKYLFRKEGQNVTLSCEQNLNHDAMYWYRQDPGQGLRLIYYSQIVNDFQKGDIAEGYSVSREKKESFPLTVTSAQKNPTAFYLCASSLRQGASYEQYFGPGTRLTVT.

The chain uses TRBV18 and TRBJ1-2; 8 bases are a match to TRBD1. V gave up 3 bases and J gave up 2 bases; unmatched junction bases: 11. This CDR3 is built from 17 residues. Germline V gene data show CDR1 as KGHSH and CDR2 as LQKENI. This chain's CDR3 is CASSPETGASANYGYTF. CDR3 in DNA: TGTGCCAGCTCACCTGAGACAGGGGCCAGTGCAAACTATGGCTACACCTTC.

J is TRBJ2-7 and V is TRBV27; 15 bases match TRBD2. The CDR3 is 16 amino acids. Germline trimming cut 4 bases from V and 3 bases from J; bases unmatched to any gene: 4. The germline gives CDR1 MNHEY, CDR2 SMNVEV (reference sequence). CDR3 sequence: CASSSGLAGGFYEQYF. The CDR3 nucleotides are TGTGCCAGCAGTTCCGGACTAGCGGGAGGGTTCTACGAGCAGTACTTC.

The V gene is TRBV2, the J gene TRBJ2-3; 8 bases map to TRBD2. CDR1 and CDR2 (germline): SNHLY, FYNNEI. This CDR3 is built from 17 residues. After removal of 6 bases from V and 7 bases from J, the junction contained 18 bases not matched to a gene. This chain's CDR3 is CASRTSGTRGELNTQYF. The DNA for the CDR3 is TGTGCCAGCAGGACATCCGGGACTAGGGGGGAGTTGAATACGCAGTATTTT.

The chain links TRBV14 to TRBJ1-2; 7 nucleotides agree with TRBD1. Germline-derived CDR1 and CDR2 are SGHDN and FVKESK. The V segment lost 5 bases and the J segment 2 bases; nucleotides outside the gene matches: 2. This CDR3 contains 13 residues. The CDR3 sequence is CASSEGQNYGYTF. The CDR3, as DNA: TGTGCCAGCAGCGAGGGACAGAACTATGGCTACACCTTC.

This rearrangement joins TRBV7-8 to TRBJ2-7; D gene unclear. CDR1 SGHVS and CDR2 FQNEAQ come from the germline V gene. Trimming pared 1 base from V and 0 bases from J, leaving 10 bases between. This CDR3 contains 15 residues. For the CDR3, the DNA is TGTGCCAGCAGCTTAGGGAGCGCGTACTCCTACGAGCAGTACTTC. Amino acid sequence: CASSLGSAYSYEQYF.